The text below deals with one T cell receptor beta chain. Antigen unknown. This entry belongs to a study of CD8+ T cells in alopecia areata. The authors extracted RNA and reverse transcribed it into cDNA as the sequencing template. Libraries were prepared by immunoSEQ multiplex PCR; TCRdb keeps only in-frame clonotypes and omits some of them. The repertoire holds about 180,000 clones, with just under 60% as singletons. Study findings and constraints: More clonal than normal scalp was lesional scalp, particularly alopecia totalis/universalis. Scalp sequencing captures resident alphabeta T cells of normal skin too.

The sequence derives from a human donor with alopecia areata. Sequenced material: CD4+ T cells sorted from blood, taken at week 0.

CDR3 in DNA: TGTGCCAGCAGCCAAGGGGCCAGGGGGCTAGGCGGGGAGCTGTTTTTT. This sequence encodes CASSQGARGLGGELFF. This chain uses TRBV4-2 with TRBJ2-2; 8 bases match TRBD1. The V gene's germline CDR1 is LGHNA and CDR2 YNFKEQ. The CDR3 covers 16 residues. J was trimmed by 7 bases and V by 1 base; bases with no gene match: 8.